Below are 27 T cell receptor beta chains sequenced from a single sample in a study of control samples from healthy donors and cancer patients. Libraries were prepared by immunoSEQ multiplex PCR; TCRdb keeps only in-frame clonotypes and omits some of them. The table includes approximately 150,000 clones, around 90% detected once. Sequenced: blood. These receptors were taken from a woman between 40 and 50 years old in good health.

The chain carries TRBV6-6 and TRBJ2-2; D possibly uses TRBD1 or TRBD2 (5 bases each). The CDR3 totals 14 residues. V lost 10 bases and J 4 bases, leaving 16 bases between the germline ends. CDR1 is MNHNY and CDR2 is SVGAGI in the germline V gene (reference sequence). In DNA, the CDR3 is TGTGCCACCTCCAGGGAGTTGGGCACCGGGGAGCTGTTTTTT. It translates to CATSRELGTGELFF.

The chain couples TRBV7-9 to TRBJ1-1, with D unresolved. The germline V gene encodes CDR1 SEHNR and CDR2 FQNEAQ (reference sequence). V lost 5 bases, J lost 3 bases, and 10 bases lay in between. CDR3 length equals 13 residues. CDR3: CASSHPHDTEAFF. For the CDR3, the DNA is TGTGCCAGCAGCCACCCTCACGACACTGAAGCTTTCTTT.

This CDR3 reads CSASSQGGNQPQHF. The CDR3 DNA follows: TGCAGTGCTAGTAGCCAGGGTGGGAATCAGCCCCAGCATTTT. The chain employs TRBV20-1 and TRBJ1-5; D may be TRBD1 (5 bases). The length of the CDR3 is 14 residues. With 3 bases removed from V and 4 bases from J, the gap between germline ends came to 13 bases. The germline V gene encodes CDR1 DFQATT and CDR2 SNEGSKA (reference sequence).

This chain uses TRBV2 with TRBJ1-2; D might be TRBD1 (6 bases). Germline loops: CDR1 SNHLY, CDR2 FYNNEI. The CDR3 is 15 residues long. Trimming cost V 5 bases and J 1 base, with 14 bases left between them. CDR3 residues: CASSPPDSINYGYTF. In DNA form, the CDR3 reads TGTGCCAGCAGTCCCCCGGACAGCATTAACTATGGCTACACCTTC.

This chain uses TRBV5-1 with TRBJ2-5; no definite D call. CDR1 and CDR2 from the germline V gene are SGHRS and YFSETQ. Trimming cost V 2 bases and J 2 bases, with 7 bases left between them. This CDR3 has 13 amino acids. In DNA, the CDR3 is TGCGCCAGCAGCTTCGGGTCGCAAGAGACCCAGTACTTC. Protein sequence: CASSFGSQETQYF.

V is TRBV5-4 and J is TRBJ1-5; the D is unclear. V dropped 0 bases and J dropped 6 bases, with 4 bases sitting between them. This CDR3 is 12 amino acids long. Germline CDR1 and CDR2: SGHNT and YYREEE (reference sequence). CDR3 region: CASSLDAQPQHF. The CDR3 region has the DNA TGTGCCAGCAGCTTGGACGCTCAGCCCCAGCATTTT.

The rearrangement uses TRBV25-1 and TRBJ1-1, with D perhaps TRBD1 (5 bases). Looked up from germline, CDR1 is MGHDK and CDR2 is SYGVNS. The length of the CDR3 is 13 residues. V lost 7 bases and J lost 6, with 15 bases in between. The DNA of the CDR3 is TGTGCCAGCACGATTCGGGACCAGGCTGAAGCTTTCTTT. Translated, it gives CASTIRDQAEAFF.

The genes are TRBV27 and TRBJ1-1; 7 positions match TRBD1. There are 17 residues in the CDR3. The trim removed 5 bases at V and 0 bases at J, leaving 12 bases unmatched. Germline V gene data show CDR1 as MNHEY and CDR2 as SMNVEV (reference sequence). The CDR3 DNA is TGTGCCAGCAGTCCTGACGCCTACAGGGGCCTGAACACTGAAGCTTTCTTT. Amino acid sequence: CASSPDAYRGLNTEAFF.

At least ten counts were recorded for this clone. The chain employs TRBV5-4 and TRBJ2-5; maybe TRBD2 (7 bases). Trimming took 0 bases from V and 3 from J, leaving 15 bases between them. The CDR3 loop spans 16 amino acids. CDR1 and CDR2 from the germline V gene are SGHNT and YYREEE (reference sequence). The DNA of the CDR3 is TGTGCCAGCAGCTTGGATATCGGGGGGCCTGAAGAGACCCAGTACTTC. Translation: CASSLDIGGPEETQYF.

The table lists this clone with a count of one. The J gene is TRBJ2-5, the V gene TRBV4-1; the D call may be TRBD1 or TRBD2 (5 bases each). The CDR3 has 12 residues. Germline CDR1 reads MGHRA; CDR2 reads YSYEKL. The CDR3 region is CAAGGPQETQYF. The CDR3 bases are TGCGCAGCTGGGGGACCCCAAGAGACCCAGTACTTC.

Details on this clone: Other nucleotide sequences from this sample produce the same CDR3. The chain is built from TRBV27 and TRBJ2-2; tentative D call: TRBD1 (5 bases). Germline-derived CDR1 and CDR2 are MNHEY and SMNVEV (reference sequence). The CDR3 consists of 14 residues. V was pared by 2 bases and J by 4 bases, with 8 bases between. DNA for the CDR3: TGTGCCAGCAGTTTAGGGGCGGCCACCGGGGAGCTGTTTTTT. It translates to CASSLGAATGELFF.

The rearrangement links TRBV4-1 to TRBJ2-3; a possible D gene is TRBD2 (5 bases). The V end lost 10 bases, the J end lost 4 bases, and 15 bases lay between the germline ends. This CDR3 is built from 13 residues. Germline V gene lookup returns CDR1 MGHRA and CDR2 YSYEKL. CDR3 amino acids: CANRGKGPDTQYF. The DNA for the CDR3 is TGCGCCAACCGGGGTAAGGGCCCAGATACGCAGTATTTT.

As for this clone: Within the sample, other DNA sequences also encode this same CDR3. This chain joins TRBV3-1 (or the pseudogene TRBV3-2) and TRBJ1-1; no definite D call. The CDR3 spans 13 residues. The germline CDR1 and CDR2 sequences are LGHDT and YNNKEL (reference sequence). V shed 2 bases and J shed 0 bases, with 4 bases lying between them. The CDR3 coding sequence is TGTGCCAGCAGCCAACCCATGAACACTGAAGCTTTCTTT. Translated: CASSQPMNTEAFF.

This clone was picked up one time. This chain connects TRBV11-2 to TRBJ1-1; no clear D gene. The CDR3 contains 15 residues. Germline V gives CDR1 SGHAT, CDR2 FQNNGV. Trimming cost V 1 base and J 0 bases, with 9 bases left between them. CDR3 in DNA: TGTGCCAGCAGCTTAGCGGCGGGTATGAACACTGAAGCTTTCTTT. Translation gives CASSLAAGMNTEAFF.

The chain joins TRBV19 to TRBJ2-7; TRBD2 is a possible D gene (5 bases). Germline CDR1 and CDR2: LNHDA and SQIVND (reference sequence). V dropped 5 bases and J dropped 1 base, with 12 bases sitting between them. This CDR3 spans 14 amino acids. The CDR3 loop reads CASSPSRGSYEQYF. CDR3 coding DNA: TGTGCCAGTAGTCCTTCCCGGGGTTCCTACGAGCAGTACTTC.

This clone was detected only once. This same CDR3 is encoded by further DNA sequences in the sample. The chain is built from TRBV9 and TRBJ2-3, with TRBD2 matching over 9 bases. Germline CDR1 reads SGDLS; CDR2 reads YYNGEE. V trimming: 0 bases; J trimming: 5 bases; junction bases outside the gene matches: 7. This CDR3 region has 16 residues. This CDR3 is CASSVGAGGRVDTQYF. The DNA of the CDR3 is TGTGCCAGCAGCGTAGGTGCGGGGGGGCGGGTAGATACGCAGTATTTT.

The rearrangement links TRBV10-2 to TRBJ2-2; 9 bases fit TRBD1. V gave up 5 bases and J gave up 3 bases; unmatched junction bases: 7. CDR1 and CDR2 from the germline V gene are WSHSY and SAAADI. There are 16 residues in the CDR3. For the CDR3, the DNA is TGCGCCAGCAGTACCGGGACAGGGAGATACACCGGGGAGCTGTTTTTT. As protein: CASSTGTGRYTGELFF.

This rearrangement joins TRBV15 to TRBJ2-2; no reliable D call. CDR3 length: 14 amino acids. The V end was cut by 1 base, the J end by 3 bases, with 6 bases between. Germline V CDR1 and CDR2: LNHNV, YYDKDF (reference sequence). The CDR3: CATSRGRDTGELFF. In nucleotides, the CDR3 is TGTGCCACCAGCAGAGGACGGGACACCGGGGAGCTGTTTTTT.

The chain recombines TRBV27 with TRBJ2-1; TRBD2 agrees at 15 bases. The CDR3 is 19 residues long. V was pared by 5 bases and J by 0 bases, with 8 bases of the junction left unmatched. CDR1 and CDR2 from the germline V gene are MNHEY and SMNVEV (reference sequence). The CDR3 nucleotides are TGTGCCAGCAGTGCGGGAGGGACTAGCGGGGGGTTCTCCTACAATGAGCAGTTCTTC. Its protein is CASSAGGTSGGFSYNEQFF.

V and J are TRBV9 and TRBJ2-2; D remains ambiguous. Per the germline V gene, CDR1 is SGDLS and CDR2 is YYNGEE. There are 14 residues in the CDR3. V lost 0 bases and J 6 bases, leaving 9 bases between the germline ends. CDR3 residues: CASSVVPGSGELFF. Here the CDR3 DNA reads TGTGCCAGCAGCGTAGTGCCGGGCTCCGGGGAGCTGTTTTTT.

This clone was found a few times. CDR3 protein: CASSLEAPGSYGYTF. The CDR3 DNA reads TGCGCCAGCAGCTTGGAGGCGCCGGGAAGCTATGGCTACACCTTC. The V and J genes are TRBV5-1 and TRBJ1-2; no clear D gene. Germline CDR1 and CDR2: SGHRS and YFSETQ. There are 15 residues in the CDR3. With 0 bases removed from V and 4 bases from J, the gap between germline ends came to 13 bases.

The chain links TRBV3-1 (or the pseudogene TRBV3-2) to TRBJ1-2; perhaps TRBD1 as D (5 bases). CDR1 and CDR2 from the germline V gene are LGHDT and YNNKEL (reference sequence). Trimming pared 5 bases from V and 6 bases from J, leaving 16 bases between. The CDR3 covers 14 residues. CDR3: CASSYTWGGNGYTF. DNA for the CDR3: TGTGCCAGCAGCTACACTTGGGGGGGAAATGGCTACACCTTC.

The chain carries TRBV9 and TRBJ2-7, with 8 bases lining up with TRBD2. J lost 2 bases, V lost 0 bases, and 4 bases had no gene match. CDR1 SGDLS and CDR2 YYNGEE come from the germline V gene. CDR3 length: 15 residues. CDR3 coding DNA: TGTGCCAGCAGCGTAGGCGGGGGGCCTGCCTACGAGCAGTACTTC. The encoded protein is CASSVGGGPAYEQYF.

This clone was detected a few times. V usage is TRBV2 and J usage is TRBJ2-7, with 8 bases lining up with TRBD1. Germline loops: CDR1 SNHLY, CDR2 FYNNEI. The CDR3 runs to 16 residues. The V and J ends lost 6 bases and 7 bases, in that order; junction bases with no gene match: 17. The CDR3 coding sequence is TGTGCCAGCAGAGATAACCCGGACAGGGCCATGGGAGAGCAGTACTTC. As protein: CASRDNPDRAMGEQYF.

The chain employs TRBV5-1 and TRBJ1-1, with TRBD1 as a possible D gene (5 bases). This CDR3 has 14 residues. Trimming left V 5 bases short and J 4 bases short, with 15 bases between. Germline CDR1 SGHRS, CDR2 YFSETQ. CDR3 sequence reads: CASRPGTAPTEAFF. Here the CDR3 DNA reads TGCGCCAGCAGACCCGGGACCGCCCCCACTGAAGCTTTCTTT.

The chain couples TRBV19 to TRBJ1-5; D not resolved. Germline V CDR1 and CDR2: LNHDA, SQIVND (reference sequence). Trimming took off 6 bases at V and 6 bases at J, with 21 bases between the two ends. The CDR3 loop spans 16 amino acids. CDR3 protein: CASRDQGLSLAQPQHF. The CDR3 DNA reads as TGTGCCAGTAGGGACCAAGGTCTGTCTTTGGCTCAGCCCCAGCATTTT. Full variable domain (remainder filled in from reference TRBV19 and TRBJ1-5): DGGITQSPKYLFRKEGQNVTLSCEQNLNHDAMYWYRQDPGQGLRLIYYSQIVNDFQKGDIAEGYSVSREKKESFPLTVTSAQKNPTAFYLCASRDQGLSLAQPQHFGDGTRLSIL.

This chain links TRBV12-3 or TRBV12-4 with TRBJ1-1, with unresolved D. This CDR3 has 13 residues. V was cut by 6 bases and J by 0 bases, with 8 bases left in between. In DNA, the CDR3 is TGTGCCAGCAGAGACCGGATGAACACTGAAGCTTTCTTT. Translated, it gives CASRDRMNTEAFF.